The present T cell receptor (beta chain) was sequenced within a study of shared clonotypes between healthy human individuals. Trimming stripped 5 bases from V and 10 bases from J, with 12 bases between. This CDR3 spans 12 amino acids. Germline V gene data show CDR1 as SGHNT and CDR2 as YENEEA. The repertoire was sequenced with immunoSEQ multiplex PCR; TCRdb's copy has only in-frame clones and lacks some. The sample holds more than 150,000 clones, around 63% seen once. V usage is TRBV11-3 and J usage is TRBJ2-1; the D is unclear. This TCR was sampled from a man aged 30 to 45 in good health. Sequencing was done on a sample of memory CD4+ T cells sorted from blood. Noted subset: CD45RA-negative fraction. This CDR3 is CASSPGRSEQFF. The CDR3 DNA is TGTGCCAGCAGCCCCGGCCGATCGGAGCAGTTCTTC.